The 12 T cell receptor beta chains given below trace back to one sample, sequenced in a study of cytomegalovirus exposure and HLA in healthy donors. The PCR made use of 60 Vbeta and 13 Jbeta primers. Clones were read by immunoSEQ multiplex PCR, and TCRdb kept only the in-frame ones, dropping some. Here the sample spans approximately 140,000 clones, 80% being singletons. The sample was PBMCs. Receptors originate from a man aged 30 to 39 in good health and CMV-seronegative.

The chain carries TRBV6-5 and TRBJ1-5; 8 bases agree with TRBD1. CDR3 size: 14 residues. CDR1 MNHEY and CDR2 SVGAGI come from the germline V gene. V trimming: 6 bases; J trimming: 2 bases; junction bases outside the gene matches: 3. CDR3 region: CASREQGGNQPQHF. The CDR3 DNA reads TGTGCCAGCAGGGAACAGGGGGGCAATCAGCCCCAGCATTTT.

This sequence joins TRBV27 and TRBJ2-1; 11 bases agree with TRBD2. CDR1 is MNHEY, CDR2 SMNVEV, per germline (reference sequence). The CDR3 length is 15 residues. The junction had 5 bases not matched to a gene; V was cut back by 7 bases and J by 3 bases. The CDR3 here is CASTPGTSGYNEQFF. The CDR3 coding sequence is TGTGCCAGCACTCCCGGGACTAGCGGCTACAATGAGCAGTTCTTC.

The chain links TRBV10-3 to TRBJ2-7, with TRBD2 identical over 11 bases. CDR3 length equals 16 residues. V trimming: 5 bases; J trimming: 2 bases; junction bases outside the gene matches: 8. Germline V CDR1 and CDR2: ENHRY, SYGVKD. The CDR3 is CAISLSGTSGTYEQYF. The DNA of the CDR3 is TGTGCCATCAGTCTCTCCGGGACTAGCGGTACCTACGAGCAGTACTTC.

The J gene is TRBJ2-7, the V gene TRBV5-1; possibly TRBD2 for D (6 bases). Trimming removed 2 bases from V and 3 bases from J, with 15 bases in between. The CDR3 extends over 15 amino acids. The germline V gene encodes CDR1 SGHRS and CDR2 YFSETQ. CDR3 amino acids: CASSFEVAGSYEQYF. The CDR3 coding sequence is TGCGCCAGCAGCTTTGAAGTGGCGGGAAGCTACGAGCAGTACTTC.

The chain joins TRBV6-1 to TRBJ2-3, with 7 nucleotides matching TRBD2. Germline values: CDR1 MNHNS, CDR2 SASEGT. V shed 1 base, J shed 3 bases, and the junction held 1 base outside the gene matches. The CDR3 extends over 14 amino acids. The CDR3 nucleotides read TGTGCCAGCAGTGAAGGCGGGGGAACAGATACGCAGTATTTT. It yields the protein CASSEGGGTDTQYF.

The chain employs TRBV2 and TRBJ2-1; D is undetermined. Germline CDR1 and CDR2: SNHLY and FYNNEI. V was cut by 1 base and J by 6 bases, with 7 bases left in between. The length of the CDR3 is 13 residues. The CDR3 DNA is TGTGCCAGCAGTGAAGGGCTAGGCAATGAGCAGTTCTTC. Translating gives CASSEGLGNEQFF. The whole variable domain, filled in from reference TRBV2 and TRBJ2-1, reads EPEVTQTPSHQVTQMGQEVILRCVPISNHLYFYWYRQILGQKVEFLVSFYNNEISEKSEIFDDQFSVERPDGSNFTLKIRSTKLEDSAMYFCASSEGLGNEQFFGPGTRLTVL.

This clone showed up just once. V usage is TRBV4-1 and J usage is TRBJ1-2; possible D gene TRBD1, 5 bases. The V end was cut by 2 bases, the J end by 3 bases, with 22 bases between. CDR1 and CDR2 from the germline V gene are MGHRA and YSYEKL. The CDR3 loop spans 18 amino acids. CDR3 sequence: CASSQQPQQVNSHYGYTF. DNA of the CDR3: TGCGCCAGCAGCCAACAGCCCCAACAGGTAAACTCTCACTATGGCTACACCTTC.

This chain links TRBV9 with TRBJ1-4; the D is unclear. The CDR3 has 15 amino acids. Trimming stripped 0 bases from V and 0 bases from J, with 6 bases between. Germline-derived CDR1 and CDR2 are SGDLS and YYNGEE. The CDR3 is CASSVGSATNEKLFF. The CDR3 DNA is TGTGCCAGCAGCGTAGGCAGCGCAACTAATGAAAAACTGTTTTTT.

The V and J genes are TRBV4-1 and TRBJ2-7; 10 nucleotides align to TRBD1. The CDR3 has 14 residues. Germline CDR1 and CDR2: MGHRA and YSYEKL. V lost 4 bases, J lost 1 base, and 1 base stayed unmatched. CDR3 DNA: TGCGCCAGCAGCCCGGACAGGGGGTCCTACGAGCAGTACTTC. Translating it yields CASSPDRGSYEQYF.

This clone appeared a single time. The rearrangement uses TRBV4-1 and TRBJ1-2; D ambiguous. The germline V and J ends were trimmed by 7 bases and 0 bases, with 15 bases remaining between them. The CDR3 has 15 amino acids. Germline CDR1 reads MGHRA; CDR2 reads YSYEKL. CDR3 nucleotides: TGCGCCAGCATCAGTTCCCCGGGGACTAACTATGGCTACACCTTC. It is translated as CASISSPGTNYGYTF.

The rearrangement uses TRBV7-2 and TRBJ2-3, with D perhaps TRBD2 (5 bases). CDR1 and CDR2 from the germline V gene are SGHTA and FQGNSA. The CDR3 is 14 residues long. The V end lost 3 bases, the J end lost 4 bases, and 11 bases lay between the germline ends. CDR3 loop: CASSFPGSADTQYF. CDR3 DNA: TGTGCCAGCAGCTTCCCGGGGAGCGCAGATACGCAGTATTTT.

The chain joins TRBV7-9 to TRBJ1-1, with D unresolved. V was cut by 5 bases and J by 1 base, with 14 bases left in between. The CDR3 loop spans 15 amino acids. Germline-derived CDR1 and CDR2 are SEHNR and FQNEAQ (reference sequence). Here the CDR3 DNA reads TGTGCCAGCAGCCTCCTAGTACCCAGGAACACTGAAGCTTTCTTT. Translating it yields CASSLLVPRNTEAFF.